This is a list of T cell receptor beta chains from one sample in a study of cytomegalovirus exposure and HLA in healthy donors. The assay was immunoSEQ multiplex PCR, and TCRdb's table has in-frame clones only and misses some. The repertoire holds 55,000 to 70,000 clones, with 65% to 70% as singletons. The sample comprised PBMCs. Source of these receptors: a man in his forties in good health and CMV-seropositive. The CDR3 runs from the conserved cysteine through the conserved F or W. The D gene is left open where the match is weak. The size of a clone is reported for some rows only, either as once, few or many, or as a class for expanded clones.

TRBV2	TRBJ1-4	-	TRBD1	CASSRTGGWEKLFF	TGTGCCAGCAGCAGGACAGGGGGTTGGGAAAAACTGTTTTTT
TRBV11-1	TRBJ2-1	once	TRBD2	CASSPTSGGNEQFF	TGTGCCAGCAGCCCCACTAGCGGGGGGAATGAGCAGTTCTTC
TRBV11-3	TRBJ1-5	-	-	CASSLVALTGFSNQPQHF	TGTGCCAGCAGCTTAGTAGCCCTGACAGGATTTAGCAATCAGCCCCAGCATTTT
TRBV7-2	TRBJ2-3	-	TRBD2	CASSFNSGRNPDTQYF	TGTGCCAGCAGCTTCAATAGCGGGAGAAATCCAGATACGCAGTATTTT
TRBV6-1	TRBJ1-2	-	-	CAASDGRYGYTF	TGTGCCGCCTCGGACGGGAGATATGGCTACACCTTC
TRBV11-2	TRBJ1-2	-	TRBD1	CASSSKTLRWQGADGYTF	TGTGCCAGCAGCTCAAAAACCCTTCGCTGGCAGGGGGCGGATGGCTACACCTTC
TRBV15	TRBJ1-5	-	-	CATSSRDSRDNQPQHF	TGTGCCACCAGCAGCCGGGACTCCCGAGACAATCAGCCCCAGCATTTT
TRBV18	TRBJ2-7	-	TRBD2	CASSPTSGSYEQYF	TGTGCCAGCTCACCGACTAGCGGAAGCTACGAGCAGTACTTC
TRBV5-1	TRBJ2-2	once	TRBD1	CASSFSGQGAFGELFF	TGCGCCAGCAGCTTTTCAGGACAGGGGGCGTTCGGGGAGCTGTTTTTT
TRBV19	TRBJ2-7	-	-	CASGYREGHEQYF	TGTGCCAGTGGCTACAGGGAGGGGCACGAGCAGTACTTC
TRBV13	TRBJ2-7	-	-	CASSLEGGGGYVEQYF	TGTGCCAGCAGCTTAGAGGGGGGCGGGGGATATGTCGAGCAGTACTTC
TRBV6-5	TRBJ1-3	-	-	CASSRRAGNTIYF	TGTGCCAGCAGTCGGAGGGCTGGAAACACCATATATTTT
TRBV2	TRBJ2-4	-	TRBD2	CATSGRDYKSIQYF	TGTGCCACTTCGGGGAGGGACTATAAAAGCATTCAGTACTTC
TRBV9	TRBJ2-3	-	TRBD2	CASSDRPLAGEPASTDTQYF	TGTGCCAGCAGCGACAGGCCTCTAGCGGGGGAACCCGCTAGCACAGATACGCAGTATTTT
TRBV6-6	TRBJ2-7	-	TRBD2	CASSSGTSVEQYF	TGTGCCAGCAGTTCCGGGACTAGCGTCGAGCAGTACTTC
TRBV6-5	TRBJ2-1	many	-	CASSYAGAYGEQFF	TGTGCCAGCAGTTACGCCGGAGCATATGGTGAGCAGTTCTTC
TRBV19	TRBJ2-7	-	-	CASSILLGYEQYF	TGTGCCAGTAGTATCCTTCTAGGTTACGAGCAGTACTTC
TRBV5-4	TRBJ1-1	-	-	CASSQIGRTNTEAFF	TGTGCCAGCAGCCAGATAGGACGGACTAACACTGAAGCTTTCTTT
TRBV29-1	TRBJ2-7	-	TRBD2	CSVGIAGGGGYEQYF	TGCAGCGTGGGGATAGCGGGAGGAGGAGGATACGAGCAGTACTTC
TRBV19	TRBJ1-6	-	-	CASSREGNSPLHF	TGTGCCAGTAGTCGAGAGGGTAATTCACCCCTCCACTTT
TRBV7-2	TRBJ2-5	-	-	CASRLSSGGETQYF	TGTGCCAGCAGGCTATCCTCAGGGGGGGAGACCCAGTACTTC
TRBV9	TRBJ1-6	-	-	CASSVVGGASPLHF	TGTGCCAGCAGCGTAGTAGGAGGGGCATCACCCCTCCACTTT
TRBV28	TRBJ2-7	once	-	CASSSGTPPYYEQYF	TGTGCCAGCAGTTCCGGGACACCGCCGTACTACGAGCAGTACTTC
TRBV10-3	TRBJ2-2	-	TRBD1	CAISQETGTNTGELFF	TGTGCCATCAGCCAGGAGACAGGGACGAACACCGGGGAGCTGTTTTTT
TRBV18	TRBJ1-5	-	TRBD1	CASSPGTGRDQPQHF	TGTGCCAGCTCACCAGGGACAGGGCGGGATCAGCCCCAGCATTTT
TRBV5-1	TRBJ2-7	-	TRBD1	CASSSDRGIYEQYF	TGCGCCAGCAGCTCCGACAGGGGGATCTACGAGCAGTACTTC
TRBV29-1	TRBJ2-5	-	TRBD2	CSVELLAGGRETQYF	TGCAGCGTTGAACTCCTAGCGGGAGGACGAGAGACCCAGTACTTC
TRBV25-1	TRBJ2-1	-	-	CASSEFAGASYNEQFF	TGTGCCAGCAGTGAATTTGCGGGGGCCTCCTACAATGAGCAGTTCTTC
TRBV7-2	TRBJ1-5	-	-	CASSLRSQPQHF	TGTGCCAGCAGCTTACGTTCGCAGCCCCAGCATTTT
TRBV9	TRBJ2-6	-	TRBD1	CASSTGTGFGANVLTF	TGTGCCAGCAGCACCGGGACAGGGTTCGGGGCCAACGTCCTGACTTTC
TRBV11-3	TRBJ2-7	-	-	CASSLWSSVGEQYF	TGTGCCAGCAGCTTATGGTCTAGCGTTGGTGAGCAGTACTTC
TRBV4-2	TRBJ1-2	-	TRBD1	CASSQDGDSRNYGYTF	TGTGCCAGCAGCCAAGATGGGGACAGTAGAAACTATGGCTACACCTTC
TRBV4-3	TRBJ2-7	once	TRBD1	CASSQAGTGFGEQYF	TGCGCCAGCAGCCAAGCCGGGACAGGGTTTGGCGAGCAGTACTTC
TRBV4-1	TRBJ2-7	-	-	CASSLLHDGDISYEQYF	TGCGCCAGCAGCCTCCTCCACGACGGGGACATCTCCTACGAGCAGTACTTC
TRBV7-3	TRBJ2-5	few	-	CASSSGLVGETQYF	TGTGCCAGCAGCTCGGGACTGGTAGGAGAGACCCAGTACTTC
TRBV18	TRBJ2-7	medium-sized	-	CASSPRTRDSSYEQYF	TGTGCCAGCTCACCACGGACGCGGGACAGTTCCTACGAGCAGTACTTC
TRBV19	TRBJ2-3	-	TRBD2	CASSTQRTSGGTDTQYF	TGTGCCAGTAGTACCCAGAGGACTAGCGGGGGCACAGATACGCAGTATTTT
TRBV4-1	TRBJ2-7	-	-	CASSQADSSYEQYF	TGCGCCAGCAGCCAGGCGGACTCGTCCTACGAGCAGTACTTC
TRBV29-1	TRBJ2-5	-	-	CSVEDLGTQETQYF	TGCAGCGTTGAAGATCTAGGGACACAAGAGACCCAGTACTTC
TRBV7-2	TRBJ2-2	-	TRBD2	CASSKLAGGYTGELFF	TGTGCCAGCAGCAAACTAGCGGGGGGTTACACCGGGGAGCTGTTTTTT
TRBV7-2	TRBJ2-1	few	-	CASSTPGLYNEQFF	TGTGCCAGCAGCACACCCGGACTTTACAATGAGCAGTTCTTC
TRBV21-1	TRBJ2-7	-	-	CASSKGGSPGTGGEEIYEQYF	TGTGCCAGCAGCAAAGGTGGGTCCCCCGGGACAGGGGGCGAGGAAATATACGAGCAGTACTTC
TRBV7-9	TRBJ2-1	-	-	CASSFQEHNEQFF	TGTGCTAGCAGCTTCCAGGAACATAATGAGCAGTTCTTC
TRBV10-2	TRBJ2-1	once	TRBD2	CASRDWGGSHADEQFF	TGCGCCAGCAGAGATTGGGGGGGGAGTCACGCGGATGAGCAGTTCTTC
TRBV29-1	TRBJ2-7	-	-	CSVGHDEQYF	TGCAGCGTTGGACACGACGAGCAGTACTTC
TRBV4-1	TRBJ2-6	-	TRBD1	CASSQDKGQGASGANVLTF	TGCGCCAGCAGCCAAGATAAGGGACAGGGGGCTTCTGGGGCCAACGTCCTGACTTTC
TRBV6-1	TRBJ1-3	few	-	CASSPRPGQLNTIYF	TGTGCCAGCAGCCCACGACCGGGACAACTAAACACCATATATTTT
TRBV7-9	TRBJ1-2	-	TRBD1	CSSSFGTGKDTF	TGTTCCAGCAGCTTCGGGACAGGCAAGGACACTTTC
TRBV7-9	TRBJ1-2	-	-	CASSLAGGAQYGYTF	TGTGCCAGCAGCTTAGCCGGGGGGGCCCAGTATGGCTACACCTTC